Listed below are T cell receptor beta chains from one sample, sequenced in a study of cytomegalovirus exposure and HLA in healthy donors. TCRdb keeps only in-frame clones here, not all; method: immunoSEQ multiplex PCR. The sample carries approximately 84,000 clones, roughly 80% recorded once. Sample: PBMCs. Receptor source: a middle-aged man in good health and CMV-seronegative. Both conserved end residues are part of each CDR3. The order of the fields is J gene, clone size, D gene, V gene, CDR3 protein, CDR3 DNA. The D gene is left open where the match is weak. Clone size is given for some rows only: seen once, a few or many times, or a class if the clone is expanded.

j_call: TRBJ2-2; clone_size: .; d_call: .; v_call: TRBV9; cdr3_aa: CASGGTKRITGELFF; cdr3_nt: TGTGCCAGCGGCGGGACGAAGCGGATCACCGGGGAGCTGTTTTTT
j_call: TRBJ2-2; clone_size: .; d_call: .; v_call: TRBV9; cdr3_aa: CASSGDWQGPGELFF; cdr3_nt: TGTGCCAGCAGCGGGGACTGGCAGGGCCCCGGGGAGCTGTTTTTT
j_call: TRBJ2-3; clone_size: .; d_call: TRBD1; v_call: TRBV19; cdr3_aa: CAAGRGNADTQYF; cdr3_nt: TGTGCCGCCGGCAGGGGGAATGCAGATACGCAGTATTTT
j_call: TRBJ2-1; clone_size: .; d_call: .; v_call: TRBV6-1; cdr3_aa: CASSDQVNNEQFF; cdr3_nt: TGTGCCAGCAGTGATCAGGTAAACAATGAGCAGTTCTTC
j_call: TRBJ2-4; clone_size: .; d_call: TRBD1; v_call: TRBV25-1; cdr3_aa: CASSEPGQKNIQYF; cdr3_nt: TGTGCCAGCAGTGAACCGGGACAGAAAAACATTCAGTACTTC
j_call: TRBJ1-1; clone_size: .; d_call: .; v_call: TRBV28; cdr3_aa: CASSWTQSTEAFF; cdr3_nt: TGTGCCAGCAGTTGGACACAAAGCACTGAAGCTTTCTTT
j_call: TRBJ1-1; clone_size: .; d_call: .; v_call: TRBV10-2; cdr3_aa: CASSTRTENTEAFF; cdr3_nt: TGCGCCAGCTCTACTAGGACCGAGAACACTGAAGCTTTCTTT
j_call: TRBJ1-5; clone_size: once; d_call: TRBD1; v_call: TRBV30; cdr3_aa: CAWDNRGSSQPQHF; cdr3_nt: TGTGCCTGGGATAACAGGGGGTCGTCTCAGCCCCAGCATTTT
j_call: TRBJ2-1; clone_size: .; d_call: TRBD2; v_call: TRBV4-2; cdr3_aa: CASSQGLASHNEQFF; cdr3_nt: TGTGCCAGCAGCCAGGGACTAGCGTCCCACAATGAGCAGTTCTTC
j_call: TRBJ1-1; clone_size: .; d_call: .; v_call: TRBV28; cdr3_aa: CASAGLVANTEAFF; cdr3_nt: TGTGCCAGCGCGGGGCTTGTGGCGAACACTGAAGCTTTCTTT
j_call: TRBJ1-4; clone_size: .; d_call: .; v_call: TRBV5-1; cdr3_aa: CASSPRVGGNEKLFF; cdr3_nt: TGCGCCAGCAGCCCCAGGGTTGGTGGGAATGAAAAACTGTTTTTT
j_call: TRBJ2-1; clone_size: .; d_call: TRBD2; v_call: TRBV27; cdr3_aa: CASRPGLAASSYNEQFF; cdr3_nt: TGTGCCAGCAGACCGGGACTAGCGGCGAGCTCCTACAATGAGCAGTTCTTC
j_call: TRBJ2-7; clone_size: .; d_call: .; v_call: TRBV28; cdr3_aa: CASSLPGDWYEQYF; cdr3_nt: TGTGCCAGCAGTTTGCCGGGGGATTGGTACGAGCAGTACTTC
j_call: TRBJ1-5; clone_size: .; d_call: TRBD1; v_call: TRBV29-1; cdr3_aa: CSVGTALNQPQHF; cdr3_nt: TGCAGCGTAGGGACAGCACTAAATCAGCCCCAGCATTTT
j_call: TRBJ2-1; clone_size: .; d_call: TRBD2; v_call: TRBV28; cdr3_aa: CASSLRSWSGGSRDEQFF; cdr3_nt: TGTGCCAGCAGTTTAAGGAGCTGGAGCGGGGGGTCCCGGGATGAGCAGTTCTTC
j_call: TRBJ2-1; clone_size: .; d_call: .; v_call: TRBV28; cdr3_aa: CASSSGSRGQFF; cdr3_nt: TGTGCCAGCAGTTCCGGGTCCAGGGGGCAGTTCTTC
j_call: TRBJ1-1; clone_size: .; d_call: .; v_call: TRBV7-2; cdr3_aa: CASSPSTGNTEAFF; cdr3_nt: TGTGCCAGCAGCCCCAGTACAGGGAACACTGAAGCTTTCTTT
j_call: TRBJ1-4; clone_size: few; d_call: .; v_call: TRBV6-1; cdr3_aa: CASTLNGGWGEKLFF; cdr3_nt: TGTGCCAGCACCCTGAACGGGGGATGGGGTGAAAAACTGTTTTTT
j_call: TRBJ2-7; clone_size: .; d_call: .; v_call: TRBV29-1; cdr3_aa: CSVERRGGGEQYF; cdr3_nt: TGCAGCGTTGAGAGAAGGGGGGGTGGCGAGCAGTACTTC
j_call: TRBJ1-1; clone_size: .; d_call: .; v_call: TRBV6-5; cdr3_aa: CASSYGRSVENTEAFF; cdr3_nt: TGTGCCAGCAGTTACGGGCGCTCAGTTGAGAACACTGAAGCTTTCTTT
j_call: TRBJ1-1; clone_size: .; d_call: TRBD1; v_call: TRBV6-1; cdr3_aa: CASSVQGGNTEAFF; cdr3_nt: TGTGCCAGCAGTGTACAGGGGGGAAACACTGAAGCTTTCTTT
j_call: TRBJ2-3; clone_size: .; d_call: .; v_call: TRBV19; cdr3_aa: CASSMRAGRGGDTQYF; cdr3_nt: TGTGCCAGTAGTATGAGGGCGGGACGGGGAGGAGATACGCAGTATTTT
j_call: TRBJ1-4; clone_size: .; d_call: .; v_call: TRBV7-2; cdr3_aa: CASSLRRGEKLFF; cdr3_nt: TGTGCCAGCAGCTTAAGACGGGGTGAAAAACTGTTTTTT
j_call: TRBJ2-7; clone_size: .; d_call: TRBD2; v_call: TRBV29-1; cdr3_aa: CSAISGGAYEQYF; cdr3_nt: TGCAGCGCCATCAGCGGGGGGGCCTACGAGCAGTACTTC
j_call: TRBJ1-4; clone_size: .; d_call: .; v_call: TRBV5-1; cdr3_aa: CASSLVGQDEKLFF; cdr3_nt: TGCGCCAGCAGCTTGGTGGGGCAGGATGAAAAACTGTTTTTT
j_call: TRBJ2-3; clone_size: once; d_call: .; v_call: TRBV27; cdr3_aa: CASSPTGAGVSDTQYF; cdr3_nt: TGTGCCAGCAGTCCGACAGGGGCGGGAGTGTCAGATACGCAGTATTTT
j_call: TRBJ1-1; clone_size: .; d_call: .; v_call: TRBV7-9; cdr3_aa: CASSLGAGSAFF; cdr3_nt: TGTGCCAGCAGTTTGGGTGCAGGGTCCGCTTTCTTT
j_call: TRBJ1-1; clone_size: .; d_call: .; v_call: TRBV4-1; cdr3_aa: CASSQDTQGVTEAFF; cdr3_nt: TGCGCCAGCAGCCAAGATACGCAAGGGGTCACTGAAGCTTTCTTT
j_call: TRBJ2-7; clone_size: .; d_call: .; v_call: TRBV19; cdr3_aa: CASSMSSYEQYF; cdr3_nt: TGTGCCAGTAGTATGTCCAGCTACGAGCAGTACTTC
j_call: TRBJ1-6; clone_size: .; d_call: TRBD1; v_call: TRBV6-1; cdr3_aa: CASTATGMGSPLHF; cdr3_nt: TGTGCCAGCACTGCGACAGGGATGGGGTCACCCCTCCACTTT
j_call: TRBJ2-1; clone_size: .; d_call: TRBD2; v_call: TRBV5-6; cdr3_aa: CASSLGAGAHNEQFF; cdr3_nt: TGTGCCAGCAGCTTGGGAGCGGGGGCTCACAATGAGCAGTTCTTC
j_call: TRBJ2-5; clone_size: .; d_call: .; v_call: TRBV5-4; cdr3_aa: CASSLVRGFGETQYF; cdr3_nt: TGTGCCAGCAGCTTGGTCAGGGGTTTTGGGGAGACCCAGTACTTC
j_call: TRBJ2-1; clone_size: few; d_call: .; v_call: TRBV9; cdr3_aa: CASSAGQINNEQFF; cdr3_nt: TGTGCCAGCAGCGCAGGACAGATAAACAATGAGCAGTTCTTC
j_call: TRBJ2-2; clone_size: .; d_call: .; v_call: TRBV19; cdr3_aa: CASRLQGHVTGELFF; cdr3_nt: TGTGCCAGTAGACTCCAAGGACATGTCACCGGGGAGCTGTTTTTT
j_call: TRBJ2-3; clone_size: .; d_call: TRBD2; v_call: TRBV5-4; cdr3_aa: CASSFGTSGSTDTQYF; cdr3_nt: TGTGCCAGCAGCTTCGGGACTAGCGGTAGCACAGATACGCAGTATTTT
j_call: TRBJ2-7; clone_size: .; d_call: TRBD1; v_call: TRBV25-1; cdr3_aa: CASREVQGEQYF; cdr3_nt: TGTGCCAGCAGAGAGGTACAGGGGGAGCAGTACTTC
j_call: TRBJ2-7; clone_size: .; d_call: .; v_call: TRBV7-9; cdr3_aa: CASSLGPGTGDYEQYF; cdr3_nt: TGTGCCAGCAGCCTGGGCCCCGGGACGGGAGACTACGAGCAGTACTTC
j_call: TRBJ2-7; clone_size: .; d_call: TRBD1; v_call: TRBV11-1; cdr3_aa: CASSRNRGTYEQYF; cdr3_nt: TGTGCCAGCAGCCGGAACAGGGGAACCTACGAGCAGTACTTC
j_call: TRBJ2-5; clone_size: few; d_call: .; v_call: TRBV29-1; cdr3_aa: CSVGTASGETQYF; cdr3_nt: TGCAGCGTTGGGACAGCCTCTGGGGAGACCCAGTACTTC
j_call: TRBJ2-1; clone_size: .; d_call: .; v_call: TRBV6-6; cdr3_aa: CASRPNRNEQFF; cdr3_nt: TGTGCCAGCAGACCCAACAGGAATGAGCAGTTCTTC
j_call: TRBJ2-5; clone_size: .; d_call: .; v_call: TRBV2; cdr3_aa: CASSETGSGFGTQYF; cdr3_nt: TGTGCCAGCAGTGAAACCGGTTCGGGTTTTGGGACCCAGTACTTC
j_call: TRBJ2-7; clone_size: .; d_call: .; v_call: TRBV5-4; cdr3_aa: CASSAQMAPYEQYF; cdr3_nt: TGTGCCAGCAGCGCCCAGATGGCCCCCTACGAGCAGTACTTC
j_call: TRBJ1-1; clone_size: few; d_call: .; v_call: TRBV19; cdr3_aa: CASRVTDEAFF; cdr3_nt: TGTGCCAGTAGGGTTACAGATGAAGCTTTCTTT
j_call: TRBJ1-1; clone_size: few; d_call: .; v_call: TRBV7-2; cdr3_aa: CASSMSRGNTEAFF; cdr3_nt: TGTGCCAGCAGCATGAGCAGGGGGAACACTGAAGCTTTCTTT
j_call: TRBJ2-7; clone_size: .; d_call: .; v_call: TRBV6-5; cdr3_aa: CASSYFQASYEQYF; cdr3_nt: TGTGCCAGCAGTTATTTCCAGGCGTCCTACGAGCAGTACTTC
j_call: TRBJ2-1; clone_size: .; d_call: TRBD2; v_call: TRBV9; cdr3_aa: CASSGSGGNEQFF; cdr3_nt: TGTGCCAGCAGCGGTAGCGGGGGAAATGAGCAGTTCTTC
j_call: TRBJ2-7; clone_size: .; d_call: .; v_call: TRBV5-4; cdr3_aa: CASSFKGVSYEQYF; cdr3_nt: TGTGCCAGCAGCTTTAAAGGAGTTTCCTACGAGCAGTACTTC
j_call: TRBJ2-2; clone_size: .; d_call: .; v_call: TRBV6-1; cdr3_aa: CASNDRNTGELFF; cdr3_nt: TGTGCCAGCAATGACCGGAACACCGGGGAGCTGTTTTTT
j_call: TRBJ1-2; clone_size: .; d_call: .; v_call: TRBV2; cdr3_aa: CASSDAVGYGYTF; cdr3_nt: TGTGCCAGCAGTGACGCGGTAGGCTATGGCTACACCTTC
j_call: TRBJ1-1; clone_size: .; d_call: .; v_call: TRBV10-2; cdr3_aa: CATRGAHTEAFF; cdr3_nt: TGCGCCACCAGAGGGGCCCACACTGAAGCTTTCTTT